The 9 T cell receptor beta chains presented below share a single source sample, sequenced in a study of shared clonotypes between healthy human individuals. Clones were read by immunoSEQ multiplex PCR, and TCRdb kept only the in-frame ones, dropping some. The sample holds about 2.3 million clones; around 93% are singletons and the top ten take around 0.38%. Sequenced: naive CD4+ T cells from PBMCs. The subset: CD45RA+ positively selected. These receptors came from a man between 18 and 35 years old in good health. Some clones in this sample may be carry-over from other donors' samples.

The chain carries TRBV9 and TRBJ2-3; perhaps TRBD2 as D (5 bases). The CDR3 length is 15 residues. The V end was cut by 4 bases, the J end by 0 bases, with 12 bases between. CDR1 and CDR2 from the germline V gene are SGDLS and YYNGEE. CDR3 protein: CASSPLATSTDTQYF. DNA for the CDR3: TGTGCCAGCAGCCCCTTAGCGACTAGCACAGATACGCAGTATTTT.

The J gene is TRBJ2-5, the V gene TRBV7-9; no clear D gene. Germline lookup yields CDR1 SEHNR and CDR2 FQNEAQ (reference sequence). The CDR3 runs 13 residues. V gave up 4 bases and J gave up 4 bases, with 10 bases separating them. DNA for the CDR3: TGTGCCAGCAGCTATTTCCCGATAGAGACCCAGTACTTC. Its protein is CASSYFPIETQYF.

The CDR3 DNA sequence: TGCGCCAGCAGCTTGAATCCAGGGGAGGGTGGCTACACCTTC. This encodes CASSLNPGEGGYTF. The J gene is TRBJ1-2, the V gene TRBV5-1; possibly TRBD1 for D (6 bases). The germline V gene encodes CDR1 SGHRS and CDR2 YFSETQ. This CDR3 region has 14 residues. V was pared by 1 base and J by 7 bases, with 14 bases between. The variable domain in full, with the rest retrieved from reference TRBV5-1 and TRBJ1-2, is KAGVTQTPRYLIKTRGQQVTLSCSPISGHRSVSWYQQTPGQGLQFLFEYFSETQRNKGNFPGRFSGRQFSNSRSEMNVSTLELGDSALYLCASSLNPGEGGYTFGSGTRLTVV.

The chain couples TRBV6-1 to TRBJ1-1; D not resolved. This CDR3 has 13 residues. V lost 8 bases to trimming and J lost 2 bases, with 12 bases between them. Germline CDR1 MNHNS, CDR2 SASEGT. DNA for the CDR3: TGTGCCAGCTACGTCGGGATAAACACTGAAGCTTTCTTT. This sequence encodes CASYVGINTEAFF.

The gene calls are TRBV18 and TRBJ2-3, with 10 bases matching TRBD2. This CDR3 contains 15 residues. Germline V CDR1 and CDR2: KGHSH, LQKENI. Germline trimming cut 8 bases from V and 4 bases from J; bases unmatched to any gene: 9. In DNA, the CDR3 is TGTGCCAGCCACGGGCTAGCGGGAGTCCCAGATACGCAGTATTTT. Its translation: CASHGLAGVPDTQYF.

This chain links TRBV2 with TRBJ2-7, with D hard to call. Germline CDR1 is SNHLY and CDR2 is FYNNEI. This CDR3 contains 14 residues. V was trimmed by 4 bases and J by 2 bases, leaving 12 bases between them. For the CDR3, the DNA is TGTGCCAGCAGTGTGGCAGGCTTAGCCTACGAGCAGTACTTC. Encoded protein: CASSVAGLAYEQYF.

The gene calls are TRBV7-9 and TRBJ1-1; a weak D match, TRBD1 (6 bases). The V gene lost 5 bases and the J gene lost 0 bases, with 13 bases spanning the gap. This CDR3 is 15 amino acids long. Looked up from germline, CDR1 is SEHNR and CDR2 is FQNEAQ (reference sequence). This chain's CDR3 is CASSPWTDLNTEAFF. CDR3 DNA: TGTGCCAGCAGCCCGTGGACAGATTTGAACACTGAAGCTTTCTTT.

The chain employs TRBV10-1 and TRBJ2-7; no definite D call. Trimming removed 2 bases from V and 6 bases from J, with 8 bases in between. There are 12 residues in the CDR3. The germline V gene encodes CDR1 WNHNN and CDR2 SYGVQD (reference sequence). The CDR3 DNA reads TGCGCCAGCAGTGAGGGACGGGCCGAGCAGTACTTC. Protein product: CASSEGRAEQYF.

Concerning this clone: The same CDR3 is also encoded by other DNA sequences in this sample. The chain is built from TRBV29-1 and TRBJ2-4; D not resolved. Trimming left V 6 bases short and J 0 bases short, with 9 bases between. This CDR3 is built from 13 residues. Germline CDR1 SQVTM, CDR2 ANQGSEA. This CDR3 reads CSVGPLAKNIQYF. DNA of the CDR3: TGCAGCGTGGGTCCCTTAGCCAAAAACATTCAGTACTTC.